This TCR beta chain was observed in a study of control samples from healthy donors and cancer patients. Data came from immunoSEQ multiplex PCR; TCRdb stores just in-frame clones and leaves some out. This sample has some 200,000 clones; 90% to 95% occur once, and the top ten carry more than 1.3%. CDR3 size: 19 residues. Looked up from germline, CDR1 is LGHDT and CDR2 is YNNKEL (reference sequence). V gave up 0 bases and J gave up 9 bases, with 27 bases separating them. The sequence was collected from a man aged 45-65 years in good health. Source material: blood. The chain joins TRBV3-1 (or the pseudogene TRBV3-2) to TRBJ1-5; maybe TRBD1 (5 bases). The CDR3: CASSQDLFVWGLTFRPQHF. The CDR3 DNA reads as TGTGCCAGCAGCCAAGACCTCTTCGTATGGGGCCTGACGTTCCGGCCCCAGCATTTT.